This passage covers 32 T cell receptor beta chains from one sample sequenced in a study of blood T cell repertoires in COVID-19 (dated by TCRdb to 2018 to 2020). Libraries came from the immunoSEQ multiplex PCR assay. The immuneACCESS repertoire file appears here via TCRdb, limited to in-frame rearrangements. These files lack a portion of the clones; in checked studies, under half of the deficit traces to unresolved V genes, and the cause of the others is not known. In all, the sample holds tens of thousands of clones, and around nine tenths of those were seen once. 8% of the sample is in the top ten clones. The specimen sequenced was peripheral blood. The origin of the receptors is a human donor in a cohort sampled during active COVID-19.

The gene calls are TRBV6-5 and TRBJ1-1, with D possibly matching TRBD1 (5 bases). The germline V gene encodes CDR1 MNHEY and CDR2 SVGAGI. The CDR3 is 15 residues long. Trimming left V 2 bases short and J 5 bases short, with 15 bases between. CDR3 coding DNA: TGTGCCAGCAGTTACAGGCAGGGAGGATATACTGAAGCTTTCTTT. It codes for CASSYRQGGYTEAFF.

The chain employs TRBV27 and TRBJ1-2; TRBD1 is a possible D gene (5 bases). Germline V gene sequence: CDR1 MNHEY, CDR2 SMNVEV (reference sequence). The CDR3 is 15 residues long. V was trimmed by 5 bases and J by 2 bases, leaving 15 bases between them. This CDR3 reads CASSPFPTENYGYTF. The CDR3 region has the DNA TGTGCCAGCAGTCCCTTCCCGACAGAGAACTATGGCTACACCTTC.

J is TRBJ2-6 and V is TRBV19; D might be TRBD2 (7 bases). Germline V CDR1 and CDR2: LNHDA, SQIVND (reference sequence). The germline V and J ends were trimmed by 7 bases and 2 bases, with 15 bases remaining between them. This CDR3 is built from 16 residues. CDR3 sequence reads: CASNGGKGAGANVLTF. The CDR3 DNA follows: TGTGCCAGTAACGGGGGGAAGGGGGCTGGGGCCAACGTCCTGACTTTC.

The chain uses TRBV5-5 and TRBJ1-2; 8 positions match TRBD1. V lost 4 bases, J lost 1 base, and 9 bases stayed unmatched. Per germline, CDR1 SGHKS and CDR2 YYEKEE (reference sequence). This CDR3 spans 16 amino acids. The CDR3 DNA reads as TGTGCCAGCAGCAACACGGGACAGGAGATTAACTATGGCTACACCTTC. It translates to CASSNTGQEINYGYTF.

This clone qualifies as large. The chain combines TRBV18 with TRBJ1-2, with TRBD1 as a possible D gene (6 bases). CDR3 size: 14 residues. V was clipped by 3 bases and J by 3 bases, with 11 bases between them. The germline V gene encodes CDR1 KGHSH and CDR2 LQKENI. This CDR3 reads CASSPTDSYYGYTF. The CDR3 nucleotides are TGTGCCAGCTCACCCACGGACAGCTACTATGGCTACACCTTC.

This clone was detected a few times. The chain links TRBV11-3 to TRBJ2-7; D may be TRBD2 (6 bases). This CDR3 spans 16 amino acids. Between the trimmed V and J ends, which lost 5 bases and 2 bases, there was a span of 19 bases. Germline CDR1 is SGHNT and CDR2 is YENEEA. DNA for the CDR3: TGTGCCAGCAGCGGCTTGGGACGGAGACTAGCCTACGAGCAGTACTTC. It codes for CASSGLGRRLAYEQYF.

The chain couples TRBV30 to TRBJ2-3; 7 nucleotides match TRBD1. V was pared by 8 bases and J by 4 bases, with 6 bases of the junction left unmatched. This CDR3 is 12 amino acids long. CDR1 GTSNPN and CDR2 SVGIG come from the germline V gene (reference sequence). The CDR3 region is CAQTGNADTQYF. The CDR3 coding sequence is TGTGCCCAGACAGGGAACGCAGATACGCAGTATTTT.

This clone was counted once. The rearrangement joins TRBV4-1 to TRBJ1-1; D unresolved. The V gene lost 4 bases and the J gene lost 5 bases, with 17 bases spanning the gap. CDR3 size: 15 residues. Per the germline V gene, CDR1 is MGHRA and CDR2 is YSYEKL. The CDR3 region is CASSPGIGQNTEAFF. DNA of the CDR3: TGCGCCAGCAGCCCGGGGATTGGTCAAAATACTGAAGCTTTCTTT.

The genes are TRBV5-1 and TRBJ2-1, with 11 bases matching TRBD2. CDR1 SGHRS and CDR2 YFSETQ come from the germline V gene. Trimming cost V 0 bases and J 3 bases; bases outside gene matches: 2. The CDR3 loop spans 16 amino acids. Here the CDR3 reads CASSLGGLADYNEQFF. Written as DNA, the CDR3 is TGCGCCAGCAGCTTGGGGGGACTAGCGGACTACAATGAGCAGTTCTTC.

The chain combines TRBV2 with TRBJ2-7; perhaps TRBD1 as D (5 bases). The CDR3 sequence is 12 residues long. V lost 6 bases to trimming and J lost 0 bases, with 6 bases between them. Germline assignment: CDR1 SNHLY and CDR2 FYNNEI. The CDR3 loop is CASRDISYEQYF. In nucleotides, the CDR3 is TGTGCCAGCAGGGACATCTCCTACGAGCAGTACTTC.

The chain uses TRBV7-2 and TRBJ1-5; D may be TRBD1 (6 bases). Deletions cut 5 bases from V and 0 bases from J, with 8 bases between. This CDR3 is 14 amino acids long. Germline CDR1 is SGHTA and CDR2 is FQGNSA. The DNA for the CDR3 is TGTGCCAGCAGCGCGGACAGTAGCAATCAGCCCCAGCATTTT. This encodes CASSADSSNQPQHF.

V is TRBV6-9 and J is TRBJ2-1; D might be TRBD1 (6 bases). The V and J ends lost 5 bases and 5 bases respectively, with 16 bases between them. The CDR3 is 15 amino acids. CDR1 and CDR2 (germline): MNHGY, SVAAGI. CDR3 in DNA: TGTGCCAGCAGTCGCCGCCCGGGACACAACAATGAGCAGTTCTTC. It is translated as CASSRRPGHNNEQFF.

The CDR3 loop is CATSSPQEFYEKLFF. The CDR3 DNA sequence: TGTGCCACCTCATCACCACAGGAATTTTATGAAAAACTGTTTTTT. This chain links TRBV6-6 with TRBJ1-4; possibly TRBD1 for D (5 bases). Looked up from germline, CDR1 is MNHNY and CDR2 is SVGAGI (reference sequence). This CDR3 comprises 15 residues. Trimming removed 10 bases from V and 6 bases from J, with 21 bases in between.

J is TRBJ1-3 and V is TRBV3-1 (or the pseudogene TRBV3-2), with D tentatively TRBD1 (6 bases). The CDR3 covers 17 residues. CDR1 and CDR2 from the germline V gene are LGHDT and YNNKEL (reference sequence). The V end lost 2 bases, the J end lost 0 bases, and 14 bases lay between the germline ends. CDR3 in amino acids: CASSQSFWTASGNTIYF. The CDR3 nucleotides read TGTGCCAGCAGCCAATCCTTTTGGACAGCCTCTGGAAACACCATATATTTT.

This clone was observed once. This sequence joins TRBV6-6 and TRBJ2-7; possibly TRBD1 for D (5 bases). Trimming removed 5 bases from V and 0 bases from J, with 14 bases in between. Per the germline V gene, CDR1 is MNHNY and CDR2 is SVGAGI (reference sequence). This CDR3 is 15 amino acids long. This CDR3 is CASSAAKGPSYEQYF. CDR3 bases: TGTGCCAGCAGTGCCGCGAAGGGGCCCTCCTACGAGCAGTACTTC.

The genes are TRBV28 and TRBJ1-3; maybe TRBD1 (6 bases). The V gene's germline CDR1 is MDHEN and CDR2 SYDVKM. Trimming shortened V by 7 bases and J by 0 bases, and 10 bases separated the two germline ends. This CDR3 is 14 amino acids long. The CDR3 here is CASNTGYSGNTIYF. In DNA form, the CDR3 reads TGTGCCAGCAACACAGGGTACTCTGGAAACACCATATATTTT.

The rearrangement joins TRBV28 to TRBJ1-4, with TRBD1 identical over 7 bases. V was clipped by 6 bases and J by 5 bases; unmatched bases: 21. The CDR3 has 19 residues. Germline V gene sequence: CDR1 MDHEN, CDR2 SYDVKM. CDR3 in DNA: TGTGCCAGCAGCCGTGACAGGGTGCGGCGTACTAGTAAAAATGAAAAACTGTTTTTT. Amino acids: CASSRDRVRRTSKNEKLFF.

The chain is built from TRBV7-6 and TRBJ1-5; D call uncertain. From germline, CDR1 is SGHVS and CDR2 FNYEAQ. CDR3 length equals 16 residues. Trimming cost V 0 bases and J 0 bases, with 9 bases left between them. CDR3 DNA sequence: TGTGCCAGCAGCTTAGCGCCAGGCTTTAGCAATCAGCCCCAGCATTTT. Translated: CASSLAPGFSNQPQHF.

CDR3 sequence (DNA): TGTGCCAGCAGCCCTCGACAGAACGCTGGCGGGGAGCTGTTTTTT. Its translation: CASSPRQNAGGELFF. V is TRBV11-3 and J is TRBJ2-2; D possibly corresponds to TRBD1 (5 bases). Germline V gene sequence: CDR1 SGHNT, CDR2 YENEEA. CDR3 length: 15 residues. V was shortened by 5 bases and J by 7 bases, with 17 bases between the two germline ends.

The J gene is TRBJ2-1, the V gene TRBV11-2; 8 nucleotides agree with TRBD2. Germline values: CDR1 SGHAT, CDR2 FQNNGV. CDR3 length equals 15 residues. Unmatched junction bases numbered 10, after V lost 4 bases and J lost 8 bases. The CDR3 loop is CASSSLAAFGDEQFF. The CDR3, as DNA: TGTGCCAGCAGCTCACTAGCGGCATTTGGGGATGAGCAGTTCTTC.

This clone was detected only a few times. This sequence joins TRBV5-1 and TRBJ1-1; D not certain. The V end was cut by 2 bases, the J end by 4 bases, with 9 bases between. Germline V gives CDR1 SGHRS, CDR2 YFSETQ. The CDR3 sequence is 13 residues long. The CDR3 DNA sequence: TGCGCCAGCAGCTTAACCGAGGGCACTGAAGCTTTCTTT. As protein: CASSLTEGTEAFF.

This chain uses TRBV5-1 with TRBJ2-7; D is ambiguous. Trimming took 0 bases from V and 0 from J, leaving 10 bases between them. The CDR3 loop spans 15 amino acids. Per germline, CDR1 SGHRS and CDR2 YFSETQ. The CDR3 region is CASSLEPRSSYEQYF. DNA of the CDR3: TGCGCCAGCAGCTTGGAGCCCCGAAGCTCCTACGAGCAGTACTTC.

The chain employs TRBV11-3 and TRBJ2-3, with TRBD2 matching 8 bases. The CDR3 is 15 residues long. V lost 1 base, J lost 4 bases, and 4 bases stayed unmatched. Looked up from germline, CDR1 is SGHNT and CDR2 is YENEEA. The CDR3 nucleotides read TGTGCCAGCAGCTTAGGGCGGGAGGTCGCAGATACGCAGTATTTT. This gives the protein CASSLGREVADTQYF.

The J gene is TRBJ1-1, the V gene TRBV27; 12 bases are a match to TRBD1. CDR1 and CDR2 from the germline V gene are MNHEY and SMNVEV (reference sequence). The V and J ends lost 3 bases and 0 bases, in that order; junction bases with no gene match: 2. The CDR3 is 16 amino acids. CDR3 DNA sequence: TGTGCCAGCAGTTTCGGGACAGGGGGCTTGAACACTGAAGCTTTCTTT. It specifies CASSFGTGGLNTEAFF.

This chain links TRBV3-1 (or the pseudogene TRBV3-2) with TRBJ2-6; 7 bases map to TRBD1. Looked up from germline, CDR1 is LGHDT and CDR2 is YNNKEL (reference sequence). The V segment lost 4 bases and the J segment 0 bases; nucleotides outside the gene matches: 12. The CDR3 is 19 amino acids. The CDR3: CASSPSGQAFISGANVLTF. Written as DNA, the CDR3 is TGTGCCAGCAGCCCCTCTGGACAGGCCTTCATCTCTGGGGCCAACGTCCTGACTTTC.

The rearrangement links TRBV11-3 to TRBJ2-1; 11 bases map to TRBD2. This CDR3 comprises 16 residues. V lost 5 bases, J lost 3 bases, and 6 bases stayed unmatched. The germline V gene has CDR1 SGHNT and CDR2 YENEEA. In DNA form, the CDR3 reads TGTGCCAGCAGCCCTCTAGCGGGAGGCCACTACAATGAGCAGTTCTTC. Amino acid sequence: CASSPLAGGHYNEQFF.

The J gene is TRBJ2-7, the V gene TRBV12-3 or TRBV12-4; 9 positions agree with TRBD1. This CDR3 has 12 amino acids. The V and J ends lost 9 bases and 3 bases, in that order; junction bases with no gene match: 3. The CDR3 protein is CASRGQGYEQYF. The CDR3 DNA follows: TGTGCCAGTCGGGGACAGGGCTACGAGCAGTACTTC.

V and J are TRBV19 and TRBJ1-5, with 8 bases matching TRBD1. CDR1 is LNHDA, CDR2 SQIVND, per germline (reference sequence). Trimming cost V 6 bases and J 0 bases; bases outside gene matches: 4. The CDR3 spans 15 residues. CDR3 loop: CASRDRGHSNQPQHF. CDR3 DNA sequence: TGTGCCAGTAGAGACAGGGGACATAGCAATCAGCCCCAGCATTTT.

About this clone: Other DNA sequences in this specimen translate into the identical CDR3. The genes are TRBV5-1 and TRBJ2-7, with 8 bases fitting TRBD1. V lost 4 bases, J lost 2 bases, and 5 bases stayed unmatched. Germline CDR1 reads SGHRS; CDR2 reads YFSETQ. CDR3 size: 14 residues. In DNA form, the CDR3 reads TGCGCCAGCAGCGCTGGACAGGGACCCTACGAGCAGTACTTC. Its protein product is CASSAGQGPYEQYF.

In this sample, this clone turned up once. The chain recombines TRBV28 with TRBJ2-1; no definite D call. The germline V gene has CDR1 MDHEN and CDR2 SYDVKM. V lost 3 bases, J lost 2 bases, and 14 bases lay in between. The CDR3 consists of 16 residues. In nucleotides, the CDR3 is TGTGCCAGCAGTTTGGCCGATTTGATAACCTACAATGAGCAGTTCTTC. This sequence encodes CASSLADLITYNEQFF.

The CDR3 DNA follows: TGTGCCAGCAGCATACGGACAGGGAACGAAAAACTGTTTTTT. Protein: CASSIRTGNEKLFF. The chain couples TRBV7-8 to TRBJ1-4; TRBD1 matches at 8 bases. The V gene end was trimmed by 5 bases and the J gene end by 8 bases; junction bases not matched to a gene: 7. The CDR3 spans 14 residues. Germline CDR1 SGHVS, CDR2 FQNEAQ. Supplemented by reference TRBV7-8 and TRBJ1-4, the full variable domain reads GAGVSQSPRYKVAKRGQDVALRCDPISGHVSLFWYQQALGQGPEFLTYFQNEAQLDKSGLPSDRFFAERPEGSVSTLKIQRTQQEDSAVYLCASSIRTGNEKLFFGSGTQLSVL.

Turning to this clone: Additional DNA sequences in this sample encode the identical CDR3. The J gene is TRBJ1-6, the V gene TRBV12-3 or TRBV12-4; D unclear. Trimming shortened V by 4 bases and J by 2 bases, and 3 bases separated the two germline ends. The CDR3 spans 13 residues. This chain's CDR3 is CASSSAYNSPLHF. The CDR3 DNA reads as TGTGCCAGCAGTTCAGCCTATAATTCACCCCTCCACTTT.